This TCR beta chain came from a study of T cell responses to AZD1222 COVID-19 vaccine. Whole-study results and caveats: White British donors predominated, females outnumbered males, and clonal diversity was possibly underestimated.

Turning to this clone: Its antigen remains unknown.

The method was immunoSEQ multiplex PCR; TCRdb's version includes in-frame clones alone and lacks a portion of them. Of 150,000 or so clones listed, about nine tenths are singletons. Trimming removed 6 bases from V and 5 bases from J, with 17 bases in between. Germline lookup yields CDR1 MDHEN and CDR2 SYDVKM. The CDR3 extends over 15 amino acids. This receptor was taken from an adult in good health. The sequences come from peripheral blood, collected on day 0 of AZD1222 vaccination. This chain uses TRBV28 with TRBJ1-5; D gene ambiguous. CDR3 sequence: CASRTGKLAHQPQHF. The CDR3 DNA reads as TGTGCCAGCAGAACCGGGAAACTCGCCCATCAGCCCCAGCATTTT. Using reference TRBV28 and TRBJ1-5 for the parts outside the CDR3, the full variable domain is DVKVTQSSRYLVKRTGEKVFLECVQDMDHENMFWYRQDPGLGLRLIYFSYDVKMKEKGDIPEGYSVSREKKERFSLILESASTNQTSMYLCASRTGKLAHQPQHFGDGTRLSIL.